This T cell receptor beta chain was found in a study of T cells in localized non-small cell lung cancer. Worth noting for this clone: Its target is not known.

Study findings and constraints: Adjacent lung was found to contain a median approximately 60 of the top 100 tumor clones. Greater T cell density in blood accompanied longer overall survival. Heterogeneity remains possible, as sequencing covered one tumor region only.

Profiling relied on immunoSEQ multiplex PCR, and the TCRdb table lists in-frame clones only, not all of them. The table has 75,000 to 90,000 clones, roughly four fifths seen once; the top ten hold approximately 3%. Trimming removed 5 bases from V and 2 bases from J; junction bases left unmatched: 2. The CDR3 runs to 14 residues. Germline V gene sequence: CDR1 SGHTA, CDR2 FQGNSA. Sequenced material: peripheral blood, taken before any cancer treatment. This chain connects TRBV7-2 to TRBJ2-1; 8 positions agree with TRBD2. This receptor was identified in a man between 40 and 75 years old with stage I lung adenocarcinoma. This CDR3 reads CASSPTSAYNEQFF. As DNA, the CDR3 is TGTGCCAGCAGCCCGACTAGCGCCTACAATGAGCAGTTCTTC.